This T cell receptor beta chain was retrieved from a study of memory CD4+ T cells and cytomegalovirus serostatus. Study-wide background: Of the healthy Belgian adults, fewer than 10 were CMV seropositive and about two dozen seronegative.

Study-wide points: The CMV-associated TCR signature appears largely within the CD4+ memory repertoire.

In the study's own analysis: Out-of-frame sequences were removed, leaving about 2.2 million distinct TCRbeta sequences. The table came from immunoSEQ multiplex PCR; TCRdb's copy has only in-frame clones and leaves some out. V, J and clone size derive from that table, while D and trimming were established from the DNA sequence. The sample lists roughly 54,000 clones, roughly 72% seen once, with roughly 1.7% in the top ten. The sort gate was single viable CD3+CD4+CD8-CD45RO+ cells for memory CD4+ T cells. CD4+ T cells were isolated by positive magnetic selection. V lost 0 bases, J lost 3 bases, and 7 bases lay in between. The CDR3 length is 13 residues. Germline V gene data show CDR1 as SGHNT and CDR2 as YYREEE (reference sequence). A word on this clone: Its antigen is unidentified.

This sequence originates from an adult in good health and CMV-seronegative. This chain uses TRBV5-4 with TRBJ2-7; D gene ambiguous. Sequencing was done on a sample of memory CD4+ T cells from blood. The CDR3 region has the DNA TGTGCCAGCAGCTTGGGCCAGATCTACGAGCAGTACTTC. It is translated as CASSLGQIYEQYF.